This T cell receptor (beta chain) was retrieved from a study of T cell repertoires in cytomegalovirus infection. Overall study context: TCR beta signatures that were public indicated CMV infection and matching HLA type.

Each CDR3 protein is one row after TCRdb ran MiXCR on the reads. The sample contains nearly 650,000 distinct CDR3 sequences, roughly 24% of which appear only once. Study-wide results and limits: Cumulated frequencies of public TCR beta families served to identify carriers of CMV plus the relevant HLA. HLA-C-restricted CMV clonotypes gave the most frequent clonotype in two of eight donors.

About this clonotype: What it binds is unknown.

V gave up 1 base and J gave up 6 bases, with 4 bases separating them. The CDR3 covers 12 residues. Germline lookup yields CDR1 MGHDK and CDR2 SYGVNS. This TCR was sampled from a human donor in good health (CMV status not recorded). Some clones in this sample may be carry-over from other donors' samples. Sequenced: CD8+ T cells from PBMCs. The V call is TRBV25-1, the J call TRBJ2-1; D is uncertain. The CDR3 protein is CASSESGNEQFF. The CDR3 DNA sequence: TGTGCCAGCAGTGAATCCGGCAATGAGCAGTTCTTC.